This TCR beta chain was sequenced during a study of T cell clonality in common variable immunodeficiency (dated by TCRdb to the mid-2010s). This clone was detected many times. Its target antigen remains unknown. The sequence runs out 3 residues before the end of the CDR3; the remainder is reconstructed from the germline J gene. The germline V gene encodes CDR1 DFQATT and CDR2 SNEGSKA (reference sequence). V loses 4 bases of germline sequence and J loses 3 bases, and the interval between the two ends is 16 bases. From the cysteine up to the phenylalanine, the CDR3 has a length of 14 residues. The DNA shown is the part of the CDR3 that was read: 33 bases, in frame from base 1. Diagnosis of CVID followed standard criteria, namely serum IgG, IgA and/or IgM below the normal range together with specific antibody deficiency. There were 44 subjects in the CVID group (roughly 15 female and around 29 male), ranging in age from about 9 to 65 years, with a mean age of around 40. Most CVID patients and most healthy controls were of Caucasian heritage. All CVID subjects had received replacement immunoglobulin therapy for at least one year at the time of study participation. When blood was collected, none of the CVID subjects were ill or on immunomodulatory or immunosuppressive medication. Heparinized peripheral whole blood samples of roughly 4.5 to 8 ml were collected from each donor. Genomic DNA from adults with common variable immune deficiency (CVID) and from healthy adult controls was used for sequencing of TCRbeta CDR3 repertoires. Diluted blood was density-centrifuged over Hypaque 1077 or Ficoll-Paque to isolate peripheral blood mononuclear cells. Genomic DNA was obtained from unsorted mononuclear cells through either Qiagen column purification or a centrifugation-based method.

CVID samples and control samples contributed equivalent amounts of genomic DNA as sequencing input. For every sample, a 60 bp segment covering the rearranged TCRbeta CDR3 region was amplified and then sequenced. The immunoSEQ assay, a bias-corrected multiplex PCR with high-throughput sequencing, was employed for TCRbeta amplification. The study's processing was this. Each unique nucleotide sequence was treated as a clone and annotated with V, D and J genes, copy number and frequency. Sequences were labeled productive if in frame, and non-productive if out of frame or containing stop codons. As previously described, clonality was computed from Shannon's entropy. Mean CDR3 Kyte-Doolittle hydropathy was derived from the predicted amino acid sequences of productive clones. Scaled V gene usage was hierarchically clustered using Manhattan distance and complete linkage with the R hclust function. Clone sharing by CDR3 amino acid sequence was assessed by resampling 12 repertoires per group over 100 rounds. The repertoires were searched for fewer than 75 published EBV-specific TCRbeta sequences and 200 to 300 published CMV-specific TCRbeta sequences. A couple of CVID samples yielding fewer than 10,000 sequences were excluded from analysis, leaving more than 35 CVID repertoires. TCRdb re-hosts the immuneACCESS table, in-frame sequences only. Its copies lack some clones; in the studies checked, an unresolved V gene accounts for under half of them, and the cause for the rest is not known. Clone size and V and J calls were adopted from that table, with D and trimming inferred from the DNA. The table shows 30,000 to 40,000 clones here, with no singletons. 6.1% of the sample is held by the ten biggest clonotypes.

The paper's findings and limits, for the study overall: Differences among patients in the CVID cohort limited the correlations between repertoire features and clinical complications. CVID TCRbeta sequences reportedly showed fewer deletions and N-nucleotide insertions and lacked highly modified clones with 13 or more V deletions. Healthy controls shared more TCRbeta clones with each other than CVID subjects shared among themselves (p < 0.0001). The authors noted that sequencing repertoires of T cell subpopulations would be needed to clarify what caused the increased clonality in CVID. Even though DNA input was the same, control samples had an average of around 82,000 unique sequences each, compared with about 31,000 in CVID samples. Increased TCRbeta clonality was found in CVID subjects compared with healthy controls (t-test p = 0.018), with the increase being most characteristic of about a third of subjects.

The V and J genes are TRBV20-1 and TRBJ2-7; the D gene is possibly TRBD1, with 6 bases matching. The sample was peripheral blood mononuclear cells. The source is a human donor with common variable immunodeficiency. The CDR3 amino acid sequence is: CSAKVQGHLYEQYF. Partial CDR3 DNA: TGCAGTGCTAAGGTTCAGGGACATCTCTACGAG.